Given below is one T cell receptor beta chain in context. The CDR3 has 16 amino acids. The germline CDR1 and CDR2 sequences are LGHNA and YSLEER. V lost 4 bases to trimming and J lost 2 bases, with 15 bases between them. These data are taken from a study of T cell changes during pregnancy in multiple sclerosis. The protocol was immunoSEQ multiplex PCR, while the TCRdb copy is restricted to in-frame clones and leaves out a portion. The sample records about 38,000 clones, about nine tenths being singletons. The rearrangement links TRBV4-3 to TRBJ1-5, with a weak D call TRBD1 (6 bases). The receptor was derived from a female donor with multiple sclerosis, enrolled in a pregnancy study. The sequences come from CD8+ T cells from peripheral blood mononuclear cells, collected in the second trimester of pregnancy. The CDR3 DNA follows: TGCGCCAGCAGCCCCAATCGGGAGGGGGGCAATCAGCCCCAGCATTTT. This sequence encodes CASSPNREGGNQPQHF.